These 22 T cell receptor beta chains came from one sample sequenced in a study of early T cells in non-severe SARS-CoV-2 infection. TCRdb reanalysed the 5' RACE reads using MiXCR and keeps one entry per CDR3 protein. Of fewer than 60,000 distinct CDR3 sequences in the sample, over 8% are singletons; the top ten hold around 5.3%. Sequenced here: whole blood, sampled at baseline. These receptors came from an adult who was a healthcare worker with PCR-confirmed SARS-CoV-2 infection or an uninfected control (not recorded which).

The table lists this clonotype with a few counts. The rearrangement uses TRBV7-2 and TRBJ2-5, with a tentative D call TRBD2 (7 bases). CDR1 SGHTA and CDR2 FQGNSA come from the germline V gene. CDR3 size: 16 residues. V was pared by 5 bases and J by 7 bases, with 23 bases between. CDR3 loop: CASSQVFVGGRGTQYF. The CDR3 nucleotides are TGTGCCAGCAGCCAAGTCTTTGTGGGGGGGCGTGGGACCCAGTACTTC. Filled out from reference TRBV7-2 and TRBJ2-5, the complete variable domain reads GAGVSQSPSNKVTEKGKDVELRCDPISGHTALYWYRQSLGQGLEFLIYFQGNSAPDKSGLPSDRFSAERTGGSVSTLTIQRTQQEDSAVYLCASSQVFVGGRGTQYFGPGTRLLVL.

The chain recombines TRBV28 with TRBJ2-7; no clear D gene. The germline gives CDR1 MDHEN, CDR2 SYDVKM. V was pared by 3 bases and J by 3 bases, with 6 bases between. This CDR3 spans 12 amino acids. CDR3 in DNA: TGTGCCAGCAGTTTGGGCCACTACGAGCAGTACTTC. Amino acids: CASSLGHYEQYF.

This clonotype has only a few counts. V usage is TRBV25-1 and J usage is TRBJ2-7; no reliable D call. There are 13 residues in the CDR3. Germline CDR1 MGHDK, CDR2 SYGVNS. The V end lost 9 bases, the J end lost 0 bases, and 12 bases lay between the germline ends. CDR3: CASSDSSSYEQYF. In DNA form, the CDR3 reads TGTGCCAGTTCTGATAGCTCCTCCTACGAGCAGTACTTC.

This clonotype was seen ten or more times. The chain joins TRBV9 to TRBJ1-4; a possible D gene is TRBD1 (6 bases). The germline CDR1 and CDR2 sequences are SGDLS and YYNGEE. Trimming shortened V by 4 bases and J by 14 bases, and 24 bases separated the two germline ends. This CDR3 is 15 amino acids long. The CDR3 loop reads CASSPQGFDSPFLFF. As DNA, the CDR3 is TGTGCCAGCAGCCCCCAGGGGTTCGACTCACCTTTTCTGTTTTTT. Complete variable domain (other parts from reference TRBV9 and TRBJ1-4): DSGVTQTPKHLITATGQRVTLRCSPRSGDLSVYWYQQSLDQGLQFLIQYYNGEERAKGNILERFSAQQFPDLHSELNLSSLELGDSALYFCASSPQGFDSPFLFFGSGTQLSVL.

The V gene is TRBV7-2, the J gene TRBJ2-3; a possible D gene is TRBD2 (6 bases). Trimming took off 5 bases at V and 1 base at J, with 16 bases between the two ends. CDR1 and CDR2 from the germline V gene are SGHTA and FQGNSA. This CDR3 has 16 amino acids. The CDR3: CASSNGGLAGTDTQYF. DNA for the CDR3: TGTGCCAGCAGCAATGGGGGGTTAGCGGGCACAGATACGCAGTATTTT.

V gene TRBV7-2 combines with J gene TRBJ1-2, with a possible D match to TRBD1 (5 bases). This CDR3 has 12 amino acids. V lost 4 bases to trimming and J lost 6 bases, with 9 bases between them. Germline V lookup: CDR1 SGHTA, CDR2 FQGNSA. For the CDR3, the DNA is TGTGCCAGCAGCTCCGACAGAAATGGCTACACCTTC. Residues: CASSSDRNGYTF. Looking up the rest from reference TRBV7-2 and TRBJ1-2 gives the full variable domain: GAGVSQSPSNKVTEKGKDVELRCDPISGHTALYWYRQSLGQGLEFLIYFQGNSAPDKSGLPSDRFSAERTGGSVSTLTIQRTQQEDSAVYLCASSSDRNGYTFGSGTRLTVV.

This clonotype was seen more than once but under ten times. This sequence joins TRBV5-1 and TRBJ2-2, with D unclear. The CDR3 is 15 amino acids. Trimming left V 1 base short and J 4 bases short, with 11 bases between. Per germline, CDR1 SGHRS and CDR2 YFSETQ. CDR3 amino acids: CASSLRPGATGELFF. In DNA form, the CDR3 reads TGCGCCAGCAGCTTGAGGCCAGGCGCCACCGGGGAGCTGTTTTTT.

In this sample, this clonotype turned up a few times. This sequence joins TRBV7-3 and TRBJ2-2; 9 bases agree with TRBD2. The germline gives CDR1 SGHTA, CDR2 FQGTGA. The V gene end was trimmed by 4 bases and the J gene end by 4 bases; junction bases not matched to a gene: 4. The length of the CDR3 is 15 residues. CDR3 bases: TGTGCCAGCAGCTCCGGGACTAGCCGCACCGGGGAGCTGTTTTTT. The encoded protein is CASSSGTSRTGELFF.

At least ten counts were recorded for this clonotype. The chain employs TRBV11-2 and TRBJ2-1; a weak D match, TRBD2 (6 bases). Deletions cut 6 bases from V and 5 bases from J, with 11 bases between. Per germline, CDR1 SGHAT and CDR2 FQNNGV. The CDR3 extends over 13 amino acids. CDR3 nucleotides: TGTGCCAGCAGTTCAACTAGCAACAATGAGCAGTTCTTC. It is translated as CASSSTSNNEQFF.

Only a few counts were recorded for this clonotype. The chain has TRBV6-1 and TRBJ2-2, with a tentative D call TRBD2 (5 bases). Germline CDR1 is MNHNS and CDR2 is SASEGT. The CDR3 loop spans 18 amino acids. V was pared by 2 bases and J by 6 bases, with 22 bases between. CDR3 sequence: CASSELLGEYSGAGELFF. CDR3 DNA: TGTGCCAGCAGTGAACTCTTGGGAGAGTATTCGGGTGCCGGGGAGCTGTTTTTT.

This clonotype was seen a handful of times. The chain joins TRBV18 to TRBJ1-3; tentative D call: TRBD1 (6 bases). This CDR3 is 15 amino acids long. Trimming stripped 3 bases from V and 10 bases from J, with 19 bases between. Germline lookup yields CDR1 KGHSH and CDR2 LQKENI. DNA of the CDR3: TGTGCCAGCTCACCGGCACAGGGAAATCGTCAGACCATATATTTT. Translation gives CASSPAQGNRQTIYF.

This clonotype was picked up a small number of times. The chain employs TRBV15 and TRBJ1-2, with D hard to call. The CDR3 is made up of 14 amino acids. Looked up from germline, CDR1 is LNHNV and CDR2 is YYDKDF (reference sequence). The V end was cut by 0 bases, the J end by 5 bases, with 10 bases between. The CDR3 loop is CATSRDRLGYGYTF. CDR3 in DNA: TGTGCCACCAGCAGAGATCGGTTAGGGTATGGCTACACCTTC.

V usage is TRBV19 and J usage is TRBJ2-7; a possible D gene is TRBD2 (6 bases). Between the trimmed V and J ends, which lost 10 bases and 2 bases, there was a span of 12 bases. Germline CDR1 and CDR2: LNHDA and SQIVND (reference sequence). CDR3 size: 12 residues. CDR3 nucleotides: TGTGCCACCGGGACTCGCGCCTACGAGCAGTACTTC. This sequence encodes CATGTRAYEQYF.

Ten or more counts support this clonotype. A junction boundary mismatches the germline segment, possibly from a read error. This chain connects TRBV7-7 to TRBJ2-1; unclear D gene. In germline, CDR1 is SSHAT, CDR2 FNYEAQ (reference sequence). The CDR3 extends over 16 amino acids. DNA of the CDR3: TGTGCTAGCAGCTTAGGGCCGTCGACCCCAGATCATGAGCAGTTCTTC. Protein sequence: CASSLGPSTPDHEQFF. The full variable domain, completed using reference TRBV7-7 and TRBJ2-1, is GAGVSQSPRYKVTKRGQDVTLRCDPISSHATLYWYQQALGQGPEFLTYFNYEAQPDKSGLPSDRFSAERPEGSISTLTIQRTEQRDSAMYRCASSLGPSTPDHEQFFGPGTRLTVL.

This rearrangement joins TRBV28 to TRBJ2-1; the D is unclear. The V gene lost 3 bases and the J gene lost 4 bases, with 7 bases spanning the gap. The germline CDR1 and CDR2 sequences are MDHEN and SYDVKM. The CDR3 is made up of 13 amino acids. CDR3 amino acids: CASSFGSYNEQFF. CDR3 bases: TGTGCCAGCAGTTTCGGGTCGTACAATGAGCAGTTCTTC.

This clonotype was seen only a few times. This CDR3 is CASSWRGSSDTQYF. The CDR3 bases are TGTGCCAGCAGCTGGCGCGGGAGCTCAGATACGCAGTATTTT. The rearrangement joins TRBV6-1 to TRBJ2-3, with 7 bases aligning to TRBD2. CDR1 is MNHNS, CDR2 SASEGT, per germline. The CDR3 totals 14 residues. Trimming took 6 bases from V and 4 from J; bases not matched to a gene: 7.

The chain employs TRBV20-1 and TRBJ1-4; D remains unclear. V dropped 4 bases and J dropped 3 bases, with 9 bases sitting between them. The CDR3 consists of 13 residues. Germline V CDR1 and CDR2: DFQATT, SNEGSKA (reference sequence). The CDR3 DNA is TGCAGTGCTATAATCCAGGCTAATGAAAAACTGTTTTTT. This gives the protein CSAIIQANEKLFF.

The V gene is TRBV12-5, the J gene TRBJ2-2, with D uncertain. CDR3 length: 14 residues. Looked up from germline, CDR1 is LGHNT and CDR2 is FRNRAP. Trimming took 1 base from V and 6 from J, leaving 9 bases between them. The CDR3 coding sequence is TGTGCTAGTGGTTTGGGTCCAGTCTCCGGGGAGCTGTTTTTT. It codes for CASGLGPVSGELFF.

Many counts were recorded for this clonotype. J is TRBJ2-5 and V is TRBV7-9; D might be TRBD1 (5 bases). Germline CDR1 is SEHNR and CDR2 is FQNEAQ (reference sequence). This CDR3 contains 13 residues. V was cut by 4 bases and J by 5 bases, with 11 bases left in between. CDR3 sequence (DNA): TGTGCCAGCAGCTCGGACATGTCGGAGACCCAGTACTTC. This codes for CASSSDMSETQYF. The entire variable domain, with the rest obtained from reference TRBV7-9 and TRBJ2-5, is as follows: DTGVSQNPRHKITKRGQNVTFRCDPISEHNRLYWYRQTLGQGPEFLTYFQNEAQLEKSRLLSDRFSAERPKGSFSTLEIQRTEQGDSAMYLCASSSDMSETQYFGPGTRLLVL.

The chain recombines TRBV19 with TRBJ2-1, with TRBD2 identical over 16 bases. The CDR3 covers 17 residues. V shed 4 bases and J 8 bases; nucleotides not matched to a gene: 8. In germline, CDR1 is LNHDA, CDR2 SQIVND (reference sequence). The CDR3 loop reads CASSSHFGTSGRDEQFF. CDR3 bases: TGTGCCAGTAGTAGCCACTTCGGGACTAGCGGGAGGGATGAGCAGTTCTTC.

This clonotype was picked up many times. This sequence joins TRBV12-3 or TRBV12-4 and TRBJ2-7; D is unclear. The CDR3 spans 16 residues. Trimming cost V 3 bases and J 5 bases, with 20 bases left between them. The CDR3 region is CASSFPGTPGLHEQYF. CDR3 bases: TGTGCCAGCAGTTTTCCCGGTACGCCGGGTCTCCACGAGCAGTACTTC.

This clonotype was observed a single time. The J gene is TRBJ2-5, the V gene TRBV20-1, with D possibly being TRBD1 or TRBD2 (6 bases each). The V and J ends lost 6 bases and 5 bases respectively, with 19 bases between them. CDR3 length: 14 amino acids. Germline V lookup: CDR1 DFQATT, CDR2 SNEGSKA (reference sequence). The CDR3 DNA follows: TGCAGTGCCCCCCCACAGGGAGGAATTGAGACCCAGTACTTC. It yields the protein CSAPPQGGIETQYF.